This entry lists 5 T cell receptor beta chains sequenced from one sample in a study of T-cell memory formation after mild COVID-19. Via MiXCR, TCRdb re-called the 5' RACE reads, giving one row per CDR3 protein. The table shows approximately 200,000 distinct CDR3 sequences, with around 15% occurring only once. The material sequenced was PBMCs or a T cell subset sorted from them (not recorded which). The receptors come from an adult woman who had mild COVID-19 (a few samples of this study predate the infection). Cell type and time point are not known.

This clonotype has only a few counts. The rearrangement joins TRBV7-9 to TRBJ2-5; TRBD2 aligns across 7 bases. The V and J ends lost 2 bases and 0 bases, in that order; junction bases with no gene match: 9. This CDR3 has 17 amino acids. The V gene's germline CDR1 is SEHNR and CDR2 FQNEAQ (reference sequence). The CDR3 is CASSLRKAGSYQETQYF. The CDR3 DNA is TGTGCCAGCAGCTTAAGGAAAGCGGGATCGTACCAAGAGACCCAGTACTTC. Supplemented by reference TRBV7-9 and TRBJ2-5, the full variable domain reads DTGVSQNPRHKITKRGQNVTFRCDPISEHNRLYWYRQTLGQGPEFLTYFQNEAQLEKSRLLSDRFSAERPKGSFSTLEIQRTEQGDSAMYLCASSLRKAGSYQETQYFGPGTRLLVL.

Many counts were recorded for this clonotype. CDR3: CASSSSLPGSTDTQYF. In DNA form, the CDR3 reads TGCGCCAGCAGCTCCAGCCTACCGGGAAGCACAGATACGCAGTATTTT. The rearrangement joins TRBV5-1 to TRBJ2-3, with D possibly being TRBD2 (5 bases). In germline, CDR1 is SGHRS, CDR2 YFSETQ. This CDR3 is 16 amino acids long. V lost 3 bases and J lost 0, with 14 bases in between. The full variable domain, completed using reference TRBV5-1 and TRBJ2-3, is KAGVTQTPRYLIKTRGQQVTLSCSPISGHRSVSWYQQTPGQGLQFLFEYFSETQRNKGNFPGRFSGRQFSNSRSEMNVSTLELGDSALYLCASSSSLPGSTDTQYFGPGTRLTVL.

This clonotype was detected a few times. The chain combines TRBV12-3 or TRBV12-4 with TRBJ2-4; D is possibly TRBD2 (6 bases). Trimming took 3 bases from V and 0 from J, leaving 6 bases between them. The CDR3 covers 14 residues. The CDR3 nucleotides read TGTGCCAGCAGTTTGGGGGGAGCCAAAAACATTCAGTACTTC. Protein: CASSLGGAKNIQYF.

This sequence joins TRBV5-1 and TRBJ2-7; possible D gene TRBD1, 7 bases. V was pared by 4 bases and J by 0 bases, with 17 bases between. Germline V lookup: CDR1 SGHRS, CDR2 YFSETQ. The CDR3 consists of 16 residues. The CDR3 spells CASSPGGTITSYEQYF. For the CDR3, the DNA is TGCGCCAGCAGCCCAGGGGGGACCATTACCTCCTACGAGCAGTACTTC.

The table lists this clonotype with a few counts. The chain employs TRBV18 and TRBJ2-1; unclear D gene. The CDR3 has 15 amino acids. Germline values: CDR1 KGHSH, CDR2 LQKENI. V dropped 3 bases and J dropped 5 bases, with 14 bases sitting between them. CDR3 nucleotide sequence: TGTGCCAGCTCACCCCGTACGTCTCACCACAATGAGCAGTTCTTC. Amino acid sequence: CASSPRTSHHNEQFF.